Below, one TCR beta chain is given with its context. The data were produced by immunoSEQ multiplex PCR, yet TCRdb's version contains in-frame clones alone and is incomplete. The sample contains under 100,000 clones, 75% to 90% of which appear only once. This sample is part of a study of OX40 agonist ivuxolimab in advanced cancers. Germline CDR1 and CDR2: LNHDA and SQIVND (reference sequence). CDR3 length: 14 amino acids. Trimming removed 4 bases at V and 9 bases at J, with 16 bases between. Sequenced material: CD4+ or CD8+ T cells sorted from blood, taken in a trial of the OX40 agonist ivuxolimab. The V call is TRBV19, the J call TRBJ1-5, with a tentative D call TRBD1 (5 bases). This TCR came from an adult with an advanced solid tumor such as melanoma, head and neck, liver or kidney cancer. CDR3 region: CASSRGDQPAPQHF. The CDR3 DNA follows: TGTGCCAGTAGTAGGGGGGACCAACCTGCGCCCCAGCATTTT.